Sequencing of this TCR beta chain was carried out in a study of shared clonotypes between healthy human individuals (TCRdb year 2020). Notes on the research overall: The cohort comprised a couple of women and three men aged 18 to 49 years. Per donor, three plates each were used for CD4 naive and CD4 memory, two for CD8 naive, and one for CD8 memory. To increase sequencing depth and limit assay-specific biases, TCR repertoire library preparation and sequencing were carried out by different laboratories using diverse techniques. The study deeply sequenced blood TCR repertoires of about five healthy adults to estimate repertoire size and the extent of clonotype sharing between individuals. Each donor's leukapheresis produced roughly between roughly 0.85 and 10 billion PBMCs. General findings and caveats noted by the study authors: Estimated clonotype richness was generally larger for naive than for memory subsets. Because the study included a small number of donors, the genetic and exposure-history diversity represented was limited. Incomplete sequencing was indicated by rarefaction of sorted-subset datasets, despite the large sequencing depth. Compared with non-shared clonotypes, clonotypes shared by all four sorted-subset donors had higher generation probabilities. Sampling was restricted to blood, and TCR repertoires in tissues likely differ from the TCR repertoires found in blood. Based on pairwise subsampling, the degree of clonotype sharing among donors was expected to be affected by sequencing depth. Roughly 5% of naive CD4, 3.5% of naive CD8, about 2.4% of memory CD4, and 0.4% of memory CD8 clonotypes were shared across four donors.

Healthy HIV-negative adults with no recently reported acute infections or vaccinations were included as donors. Every donor was a Caucasian adult residing in Nashville, Tennessee, USA. CD8 memory samples were composed of magnetically selected CD45RO+ cells combined with CCR7-negative CD45RA+ effector memory (TemRA) cells. Blood was collected by leukapheresis, and PBMCs were isolated by Ficoll-Histopaque density gradient centrifugation and then cryopreserved in liquid nitrogen vapor phase. Purity and quantity of every magnetically sorted T cell population were checked by analytical flow cytometry. From each sorted fraction, genomic DNA was isolated and quantified by UV absorbance on a Nanodrop 2000c. In its sample, this clone was seen once. Its antigen is currently not known. The input lacks base qualities; no much larger clone sits a single base away. The junction shows trimming of 7 bases on V and 7 bases on J, and the gene matches do not reach 10 bases of it. The germline V gene (reference sequence) yields MNHNY for CDR1 and SVGAGI for CDR2. Spanning cysteine to phenylalanine, the CDR3 consists of 14 amino acids. CDR3 DNA is the only sequence kept; it has 42 bases, read in frame from the first base.

Using the deep immunoSEQ assay, multiplex PCR amplified TCR CDR3 regions from genomic DNA. Genomic DNA extracted from each cell subset was distributed evenly over all wells of several immunoSEQ 96-well plates, and each plate served as one replicate. For sorted subsets, roughly 200 ng of genomic DNA, equivalent to around 29,000 T cell genomes, went into each replicate PCR. Purified libraries were measured with a Qubit 3.0 fluorometer, size-checked on a Bioanalyzer 2100, and measured again with the KAPA Library Quantification kit. Every immunoSEQ 96-well plate was sequenced on a dedicated single-read 150-cycle Illumina NextSeq 550 flow cell. On the authors' methods: Because the immunoSEQ output included only junctional sequences and no quality scores, the filtering could not be the same as the filtering used for full-length reads. Sequences were annotated with PyIR, a Python wrapper for IgBLAST v1.9, and V/J genes and CDR3 were assigned using IMGT germline references. Any read was removed if the V/J assignment was weak (E-value above 1e-6), the CDR3 was missing, or the read contained stop codons, out-of-frame junctions, or ambiguous translated residues. V3J clonotypes were defined as sequences sharing the same inferred V gene, J gene, and CDR3 amino acid sequence. Percentage overlap between repertoires was calculated by dividing the number of shared unique clonotypes by the size of the smaller repertoire. Repertoire richness was assessed with RTK rarefaction, the Chao1 estimator, and Recon v2.1 estimates of unobserved clonotypes. For all TCRbeta clonotypes obtained by the gDNA method from a few donors, generation probabilities were computed with OLGA. TCRdb stores this immuneACCESS table with in-frame sequences only. Part of the clones is absent; in the studies checked, under half of the shortfall reflects unresolved V genes, and no reason is known for the rest. The D gene and trimming were derived from the DNA, and the V and J assignments and clone size from that table. This sample gives 110,000 or so clones in total; about 70% of them show up just once. The leading ten clones occupy around 23% of the sample.

The sample comprised memory CD8+ T cells sorted from blood. The sample's cell subset or site label, decoded: CD45RO+ cells pooled with CCR7-negative TemRA cells. This TCR derives from a young woman in good health. In this chain, TRBV6-6 is recombined with TRBJ2-7; 10 bases in the junction line up with TRBD1. The DNA sequence is TGTGCCAGCAATCGACAGGGGGCGAAACGGGAGCAGTACTTC. Protein translation: CASNRQGAKREQYF.